This T cell receptor beta chain was recovered during a study of blood T cell repertoires in COVID-19. Background on the study: Spain, Italy and the United States supplied samples that represented acute and convalescent COVID-19. Sources were T cells, B-cell-depleted T cells, or PBMCs; the material itself was cDNA or gDNA.

The CDR3 consists of 14 residues. The V end lost 5 bases, the J end lost 4 bases, and 15 bases lay between the germline ends. Germline V gives CDR1 SGHTA, CDR2 FQGNSA. As originally analysed: Reference gene primer amplification yielded estimated nucleated cell counts. TCRdb keeps only in-frame clones here, not all; method: immunoSEQ multiplex PCR. V and J calls and clone size are those listed in that table; D and trimming were worked out from the DNA. The sample contains hundreds of thousands of clones, more than 80% of which appear only once. V usage is TRBV7-2 and J usage is TRBJ2-7; weak D call: TRBD1 (6 bases). The source material was peripheral blood. The origin of this receptor is a man aged 35-49 years with acute or convalescent COVID-19. CDR3: CASSPQGTEYEQYF. The CDR3 nucleotides read TGTGCCAGCAGCCCACAGGGTACCGAGTACGAGCAGTACTTC.